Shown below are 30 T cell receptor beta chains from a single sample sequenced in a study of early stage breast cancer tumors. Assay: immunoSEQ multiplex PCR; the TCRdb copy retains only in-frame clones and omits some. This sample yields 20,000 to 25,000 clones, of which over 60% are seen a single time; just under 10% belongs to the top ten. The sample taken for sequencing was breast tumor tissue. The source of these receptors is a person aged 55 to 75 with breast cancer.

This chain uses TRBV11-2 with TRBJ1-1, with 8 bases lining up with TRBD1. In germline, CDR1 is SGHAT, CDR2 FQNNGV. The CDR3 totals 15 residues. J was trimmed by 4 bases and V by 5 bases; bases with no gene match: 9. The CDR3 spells CASSVQTGVGTEAFF. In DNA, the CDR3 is TGTGCCAGCAGCGTGCAGACAGGGGTAGGCACTGAAGCTTTCTTT. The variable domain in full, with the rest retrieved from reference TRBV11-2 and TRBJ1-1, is EAGVAQSPRYKIIEKRQSVAFWCNPISGHATLYWYQQILGQGPKLLIQFQNNGVVDDSQLPKDRFSAERLKGVDSTLKIQPAKLEDSAVYLCASSVQTGVGTEAFFGQGTRLTVV.

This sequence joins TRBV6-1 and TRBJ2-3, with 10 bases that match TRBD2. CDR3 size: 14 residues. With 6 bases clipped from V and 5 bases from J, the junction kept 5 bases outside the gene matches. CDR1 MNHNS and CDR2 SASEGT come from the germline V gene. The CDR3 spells CASRLAGGGDTQYF. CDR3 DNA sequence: TGTGCCAGCAGGTTAGCGGGAGGCGGAGATACGCAGTATTTT.

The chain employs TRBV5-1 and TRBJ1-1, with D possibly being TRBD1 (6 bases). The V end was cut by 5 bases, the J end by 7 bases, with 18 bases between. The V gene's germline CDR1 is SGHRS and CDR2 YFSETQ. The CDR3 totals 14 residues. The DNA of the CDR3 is TGCGCCAGCAGGCTCGTTACAGGGAATAATGAAGCTTTCTTT. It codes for CASRLVTGNNEAFF.

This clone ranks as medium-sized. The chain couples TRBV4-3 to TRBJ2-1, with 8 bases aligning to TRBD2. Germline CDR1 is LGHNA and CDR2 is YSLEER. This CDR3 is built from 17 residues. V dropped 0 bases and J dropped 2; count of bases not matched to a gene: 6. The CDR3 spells CASSQDSAGAAYNEQFF. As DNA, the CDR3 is TGCGCCAGCAGCCAAGATTCAGCGGGAGCCGCCTACAATGAGCAGTTCTTC.

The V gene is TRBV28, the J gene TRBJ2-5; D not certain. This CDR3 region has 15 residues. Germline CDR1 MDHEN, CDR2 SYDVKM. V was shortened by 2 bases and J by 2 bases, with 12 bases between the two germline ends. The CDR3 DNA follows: TGTGCCAGCAGTTTAATCGACTTAGGTCAAGAGACCCAGTACTTC. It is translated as CASSLIDLGQETQYF.

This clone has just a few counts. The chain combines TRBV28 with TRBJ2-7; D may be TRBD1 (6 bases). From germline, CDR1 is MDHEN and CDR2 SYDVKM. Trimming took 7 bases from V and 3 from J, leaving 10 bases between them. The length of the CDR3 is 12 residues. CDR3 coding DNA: TGTGCCAGCACCGACAGGTACTACGAGCAGTACTTC. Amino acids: CASTDRYYEQYF.

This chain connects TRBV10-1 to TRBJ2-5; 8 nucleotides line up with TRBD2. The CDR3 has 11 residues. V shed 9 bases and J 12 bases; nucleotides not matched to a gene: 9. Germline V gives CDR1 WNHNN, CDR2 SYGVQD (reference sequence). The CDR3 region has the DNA TGCGCCAGTGATTTAGCGGGGCAAAAGTACTTC. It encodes CASDLAGQKYF.

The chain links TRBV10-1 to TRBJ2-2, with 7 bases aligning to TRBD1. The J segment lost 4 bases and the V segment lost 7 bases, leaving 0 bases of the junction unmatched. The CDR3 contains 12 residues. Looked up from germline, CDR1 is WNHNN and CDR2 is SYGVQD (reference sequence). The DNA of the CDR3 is TGCGCCAGCAACAGGGGCACCGGGGAGCTGTTTTTT. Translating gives CASNRGTGELFF.

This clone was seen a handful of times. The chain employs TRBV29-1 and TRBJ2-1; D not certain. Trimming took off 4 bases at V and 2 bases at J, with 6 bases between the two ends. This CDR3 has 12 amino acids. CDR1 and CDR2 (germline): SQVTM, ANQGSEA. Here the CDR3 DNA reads TGCAGCGTTGTTATCGCCTACAATGAGCAGTTCTTC. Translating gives CSVVIAYNEQFF.

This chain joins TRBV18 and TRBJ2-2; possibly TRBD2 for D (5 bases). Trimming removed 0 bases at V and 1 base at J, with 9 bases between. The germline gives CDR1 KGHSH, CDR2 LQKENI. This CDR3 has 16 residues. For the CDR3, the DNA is TGTGCCAGCTCACCACCAAGCGGAGGGAACACCGGGGAGCTGTTTTTT. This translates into CASSPPSGGNTGELFF.

The CDR3: CASSLDRAGTEAFF. CDR3 DNA sequence: TGTGCCAGCAGCCTCGACAGGGCGGGCACTGAAGCTTTCTTT. The V and J genes are TRBV7-6 and TRBJ1-1; 7 bases line up with TRBD1. The CDR3 is made up of 14 amino acids. V lost 5 bases to trimming and J lost 4 bases; unmatched junction nucleotides: 7. The V gene's germline CDR1 is SGHVS and CDR2 FNYEAQ.

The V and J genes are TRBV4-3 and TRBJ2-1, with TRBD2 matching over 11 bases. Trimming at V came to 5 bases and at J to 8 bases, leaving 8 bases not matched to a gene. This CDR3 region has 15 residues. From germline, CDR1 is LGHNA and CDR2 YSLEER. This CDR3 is CASSVLGLAEYEQFF. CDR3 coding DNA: TGCGCCAGCAGCGTGTTGGGACTAGCGGAGTATGAGCAGTTCTTC.

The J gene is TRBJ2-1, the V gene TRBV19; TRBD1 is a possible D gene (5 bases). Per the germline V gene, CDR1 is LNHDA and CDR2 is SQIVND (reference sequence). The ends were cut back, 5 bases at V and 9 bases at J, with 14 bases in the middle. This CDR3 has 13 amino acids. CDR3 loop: CASSADSGGEQFF. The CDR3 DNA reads TGTGCCAGTAGTGCCGACAGTGGCGGTGAGCAGTTCTTC. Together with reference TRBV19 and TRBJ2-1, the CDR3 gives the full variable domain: DGGITQSPKYLFRKEGQNVTLSCEQNLNHDAMYWYRQDPGQGLRLIYYSQIVNDFQKGDIAEGYSVSREKKESFPLTVTSAQKNPTAFYLCASSADSGGEQFFGPGTRLTVL.

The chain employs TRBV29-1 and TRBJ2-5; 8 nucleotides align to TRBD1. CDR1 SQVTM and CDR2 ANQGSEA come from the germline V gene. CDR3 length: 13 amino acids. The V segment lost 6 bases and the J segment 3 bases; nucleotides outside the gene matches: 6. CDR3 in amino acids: CSVDQGAKETQYF. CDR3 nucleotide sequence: TGCAGCGTGGATCAGGGGGCTAAAGAGACCCAGTACTTC. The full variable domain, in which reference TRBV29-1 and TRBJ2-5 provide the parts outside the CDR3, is SAVISQKPSRDICQRGTSLTIQCQVDSQVTMMFWYRQQPGQSLTLIATANQGSEATYESGFVIDKFPISRPNLTFSTLTVSNMSPEDSSIYLCSVDQGAKETQYFGPGTRLLVL.

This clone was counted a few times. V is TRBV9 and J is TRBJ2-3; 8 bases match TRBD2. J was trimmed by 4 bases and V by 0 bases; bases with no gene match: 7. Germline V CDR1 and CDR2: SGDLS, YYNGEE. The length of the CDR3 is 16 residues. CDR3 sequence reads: CASSVVGSGMADTQYF. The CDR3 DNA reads TGTGCCAGCAGCGTAGTAGGTAGCGGGATGGCAGATACGCAGTATTTT.

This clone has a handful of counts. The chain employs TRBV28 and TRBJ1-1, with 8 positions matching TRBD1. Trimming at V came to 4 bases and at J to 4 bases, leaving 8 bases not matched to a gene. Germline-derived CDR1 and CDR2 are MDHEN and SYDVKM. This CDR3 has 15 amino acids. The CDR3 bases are TGTGCCAGCAGTTCGAAACCAGGGGGCGGCACTGAAGCTTTCTTT. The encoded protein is CASSSKPGGGTEAFF.

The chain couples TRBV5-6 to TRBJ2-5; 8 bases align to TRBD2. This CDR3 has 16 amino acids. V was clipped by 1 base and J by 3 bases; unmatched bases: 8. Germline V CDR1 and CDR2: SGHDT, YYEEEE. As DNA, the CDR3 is TGTGCCAGCAGCTTGAGGTCTCCGGGGGGGAAAGAGACCCAGTACTTC. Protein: CASSLRSPGGKETQYF.

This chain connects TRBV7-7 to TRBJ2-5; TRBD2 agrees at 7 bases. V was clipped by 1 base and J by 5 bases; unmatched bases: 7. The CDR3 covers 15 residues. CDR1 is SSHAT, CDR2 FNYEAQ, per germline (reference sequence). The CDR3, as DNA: TGTGCCAGCAGCTTAGAAGGCGGGAGAGGGGAGACCCAGTACTTC. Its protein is CASSLEGGRGETQYF.

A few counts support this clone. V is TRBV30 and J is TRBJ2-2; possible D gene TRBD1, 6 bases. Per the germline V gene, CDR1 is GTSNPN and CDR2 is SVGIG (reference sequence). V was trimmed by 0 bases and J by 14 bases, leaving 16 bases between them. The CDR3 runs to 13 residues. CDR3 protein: CAWSVPNRVGLFF. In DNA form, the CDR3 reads TGTGCCTGGAGTGTTCCCAACAGGGTTGGTCTGTTTTTT. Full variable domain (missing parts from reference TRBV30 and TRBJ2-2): SQTIHQWPATLVQPVGSPLSLECTVEGTSNPNLYWYRQAAGRGLQLLFYSVGIGQISSEVPQNLSASRPQDRQFILSSKKLLLSDSGFYLCAWSVPNRVGLFFGEGSRLTVL.

The CDR3 nucleotides read TGTGCCAGCAGCTTAACTCGAAACACCGGGGAGCTGTTTTTT. This encodes CASSLTRNTGELFF. J is TRBJ2-2 and V is TRBV11-1, with D unresolved. The ends were cut back, 2 bases at V and 2 bases at J, with 6 bases in the middle. The CDR3 runs to 14 residues. Germline V gene data show CDR1 as SGHAT and CDR2 as FQDESV (reference sequence).

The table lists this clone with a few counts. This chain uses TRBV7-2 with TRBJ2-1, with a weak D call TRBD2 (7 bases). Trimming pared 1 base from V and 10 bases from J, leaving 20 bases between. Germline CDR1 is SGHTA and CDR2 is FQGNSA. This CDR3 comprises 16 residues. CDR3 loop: CASSLGTRGAEGEQFF. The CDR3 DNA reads TGTGCCAGCAGCTTAGGGACACGGGGGGCCGAAGGCGAGCAGTTCTTC.

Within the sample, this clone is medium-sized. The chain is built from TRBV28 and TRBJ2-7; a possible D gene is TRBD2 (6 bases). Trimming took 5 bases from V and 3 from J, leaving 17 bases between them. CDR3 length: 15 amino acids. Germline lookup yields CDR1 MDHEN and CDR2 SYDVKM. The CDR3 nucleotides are TGTGCCAGCAGTCGGTTGGACTATCTCGACTACGAGCAGTACTTC. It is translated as CASSRLDYLDYEQYF.

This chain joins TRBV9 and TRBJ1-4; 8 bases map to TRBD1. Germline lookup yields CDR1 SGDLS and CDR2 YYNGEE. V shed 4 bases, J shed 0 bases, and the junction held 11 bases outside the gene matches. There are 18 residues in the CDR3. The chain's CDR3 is CASSPSRQGIPTNEKLFF. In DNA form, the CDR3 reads TGTGCCAGCAGCCCTTCCCGACAGGGGATCCCAACTAATGAAAAACTGTTTTTT.

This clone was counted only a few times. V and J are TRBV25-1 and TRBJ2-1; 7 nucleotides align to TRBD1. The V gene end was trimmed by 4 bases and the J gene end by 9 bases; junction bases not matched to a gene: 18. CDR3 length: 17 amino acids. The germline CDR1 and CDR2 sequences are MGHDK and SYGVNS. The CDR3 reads CASSAPPRQGRMGEQFF. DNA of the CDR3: TGTGCCAGCAGTGCCCCCCCGCGACAGGGCCGTATGGGTGAGCAGTTCTTC.

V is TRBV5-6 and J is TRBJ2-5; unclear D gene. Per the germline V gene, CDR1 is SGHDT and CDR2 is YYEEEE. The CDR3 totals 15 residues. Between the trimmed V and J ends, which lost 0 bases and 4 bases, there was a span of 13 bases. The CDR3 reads CASSLEVNGGETQYF. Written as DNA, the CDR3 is TGTGCCAGCAGCTTGGAAGTGAACGGCGGAGAGACCCAGTACTTC.

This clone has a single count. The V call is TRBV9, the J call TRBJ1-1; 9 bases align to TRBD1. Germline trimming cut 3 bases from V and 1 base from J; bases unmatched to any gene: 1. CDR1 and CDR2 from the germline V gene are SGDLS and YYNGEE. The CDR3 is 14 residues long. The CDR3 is CASSGTGANTEAFF. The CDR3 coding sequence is TGTGCCAGCAGCGGGACAGGGGCGAACACTGAAGCTTTCTTT.

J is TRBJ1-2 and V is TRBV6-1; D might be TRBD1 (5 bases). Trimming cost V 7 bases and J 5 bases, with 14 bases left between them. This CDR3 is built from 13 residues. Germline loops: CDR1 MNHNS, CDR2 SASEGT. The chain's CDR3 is CASTKKGLYGYTF. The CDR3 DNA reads TGTGCCAGCACTAAAAAGGGGCTTTATGGCTACACCTTC.

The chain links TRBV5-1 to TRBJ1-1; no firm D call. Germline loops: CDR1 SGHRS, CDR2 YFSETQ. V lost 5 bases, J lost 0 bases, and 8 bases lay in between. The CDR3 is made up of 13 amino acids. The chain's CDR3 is CASSRRMNTEAFF. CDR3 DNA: TGCGCCAGCAGTAGGAGAATGAACACTGAAGCTTTCTTT. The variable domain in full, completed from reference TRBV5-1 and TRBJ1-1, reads KAGVTQTPRYLIKTRGQQVTLSCSPISGHRSVSWYQQTPGQGLQFLFEYFSETQRNKGNFPGRFSGRQFSNSRSEMNVSTLELGDSALYLCASSRRMNTEAFFGQGTRLTVV.

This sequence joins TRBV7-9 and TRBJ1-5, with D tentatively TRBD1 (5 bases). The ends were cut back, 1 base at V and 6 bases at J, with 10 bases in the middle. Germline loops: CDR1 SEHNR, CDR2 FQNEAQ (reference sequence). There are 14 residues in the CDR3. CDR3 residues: CASSLGGIGQPQHF. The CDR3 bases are TGTGCCAGCAGCTTAGGGGGCATAGGTCAGCCCCAGCATTTT.

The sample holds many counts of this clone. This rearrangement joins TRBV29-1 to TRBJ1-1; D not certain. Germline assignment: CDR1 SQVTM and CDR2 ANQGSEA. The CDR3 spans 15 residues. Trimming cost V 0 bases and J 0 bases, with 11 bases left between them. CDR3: CSVEEARGMNTEAFF. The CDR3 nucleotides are TGCAGCGTTGAAGAAGCCCGGGGAATGAACACTGAAGCTTTCTTT. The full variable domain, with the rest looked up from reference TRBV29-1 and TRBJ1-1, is SAVISQKPSRDICQRGTSLTIQCQVDSQVTMMFWYRQQPGQSLTLIATANQGSEATYESGFVIDKFPISRPNLTFSTLTVSNMSPEDSSIYLCSVEEARGMNTEAFFGQGTRLTVV.